A single sample is the source of the 10 T cell receptor beta chains below, sequenced in a study of blood T cell repertoires in COVID-19. Only in-frame clones appear in the TCRdb table, and some are missing; sequencing was by immunoSEQ multiplex PCR. The sample holds over 150,000 clones, approximately 86% seen once. Sequenced input: peripheral blood. The source of these receptors is a man between 60 and 75 years old with COVID-19, enrolled during active disease.

The CDR3 nucleotides read TGTGCCAGCAGCCCCCCCGGGACAGGGCACCGCTACACCTTC. Translating it yields CASSPPGTGHRYTF. V and J are TRBV7-8 and TRBJ1-2; 9 bases match TRBD1. The CDR3 covers 14 residues. V lost 5 bases, J lost 9 bases, and 10 bases stayed unmatched. Germline assignment: CDR1 SGHVS and CDR2 FQNEAQ.

This rearrangement joins TRBV4-1 to TRBJ1-2, with TRBD1 as a possible D gene (5 bases). Germline V gene data show CDR1 as MGHRA and CDR2 as YSYEKL. CDR3 length equals 14 residues. V shed 0 bases and J shed 5 bases, with 10 bases lying between them. CDR3 in amino acids: CASSQDQGKYGYTF. CDR3 coding DNA: TGCGCCAGCAGCCAAGATCAGGGAAAGTATGGCTACACCTTC.

The rearrangement links TRBV5-4 to TRBJ2-7, with D possibly matching TRBD2 (6 bases). This CDR3 is 12 amino acids long. Germline V gene data show CDR1 as SGHNT and CDR2 as YYREEE (reference sequence). The ends were cut back, 1 base at V and 6 bases at J, with 8 bases in the middle. The CDR3 protein is CASSLSGSEQYF. The DNA of the CDR3 is TGTGCCAGCAGCTTGTCCGGGAGCGAGCAGTACTTC.

This clone showed up many times. The rearrangement joins TRBV7-9 to TRBJ2-7, with D hard to call. The CDR3 contains 16 residues. CDR1 and CDR2 (germline): SEHNR, FQNEAQ (reference sequence). The V end was cut by 4 bases, the J end by 0 bases, with 16 bases between. CDR3 DNA: TGTGCCAGCAGCTCCTCCAACGACAAGATCTCCTACGAGCAGTACTTC. This codes for CASSSSNDKISYEQYF.

This chain joins TRBV18 and TRBJ2-1; D is possibly TRBD2 (5 bases). Germline assignment: CDR1 KGHSH and CDR2 LQKENI. CDR3 size: 16 residues. Trimming left V 5 bases short and J 0 bases short, with 14 bases between. CDR3 nucleotide sequence: TGTGCCAGCTCATCCGCGGACTGGGGCTCCTACAATGAGCAGTTCTTC. It is translated as CASSSADWGSYNEQFF.

The CDR3 sequence is CASSPGTGGRAKNIQYF. CDR3 nucleotide sequence: TGTGCCAGCAGCCCGGGGACAGGGGGCAGGGCCAAAAACATTCAGTACTTC. The chain links TRBV7-9 to TRBJ2-4, with 12 bases that match TRBD1. The CDR3 contains 17 residues. V gave up 5 bases and J gave up 1 base; unmatched junction bases: 6. From germline, CDR1 is SEHNR and CDR2 FQNEAQ (reference sequence).

V gene TRBV6-5 combines with J gene TRBJ1-4; 7 bases are a match to TRBD1. Germline V lookup: CDR1 MNHEY, CDR2 SVGAGI. The CDR3 loop spans 14 amino acids. Trimming cost V 1 base and J 4 bases; bases outside gene matches: 0. The CDR3 loop is CASSYWDSNEKLFF. CDR3 bases: TGTGCCAGCAGTTACTGGGACAGTAATGAAAAACTGTTTTTT.

The chain's CDR3 is CASSLATSGYEQYF. DNA of the CDR3: TGCGCCAGCAGCTTGGCTACTAGCGGCTACGAGCAGTACTTC. V is TRBV5-1 and J is TRBJ2-7; the match to TRBD2 covers 8 bases. V was pared by 0 bases and J by 3 bases, with 2 bases of the junction left unmatched. CDR1 and CDR2 (germline): SGHRS, YFSETQ. This CDR3 is built from 14 residues.

A note on this clone: One junction end disagrees with the germline gene, perhaps due to a read error. The chain carries TRBV7-7 and TRBJ2-5; 9 bases fit TRBD2. This CDR3 is built from 16 residues. CDR1 and CDR2 from the germline V gene are SSHAT and FNYEAQ (reference sequence). CDR3 protein: CASSQGRLADQETQYF. CDR3 coding DNA: TGTGCTAGCAGCCAGGGGAGACTAGCGGACCAAGAGACCCAGTACTTC.

The chain is built from TRBV11-2 and TRBJ2-7; D possibly corresponds to TRBD2 (6 bases). The germline gives CDR1 SGHAT, CDR2 FQNNGV. The CDR3 is 14 residues long. V was shortened by 5 bases and J by 6 bases, with 17 bases between the two germline ends. The CDR3 DNA reads TGTGCCAGCAGCACAACTCCGGGGGAACCCGAGCAGTACTTC. Translation: CASSTTPGEPEQYF.